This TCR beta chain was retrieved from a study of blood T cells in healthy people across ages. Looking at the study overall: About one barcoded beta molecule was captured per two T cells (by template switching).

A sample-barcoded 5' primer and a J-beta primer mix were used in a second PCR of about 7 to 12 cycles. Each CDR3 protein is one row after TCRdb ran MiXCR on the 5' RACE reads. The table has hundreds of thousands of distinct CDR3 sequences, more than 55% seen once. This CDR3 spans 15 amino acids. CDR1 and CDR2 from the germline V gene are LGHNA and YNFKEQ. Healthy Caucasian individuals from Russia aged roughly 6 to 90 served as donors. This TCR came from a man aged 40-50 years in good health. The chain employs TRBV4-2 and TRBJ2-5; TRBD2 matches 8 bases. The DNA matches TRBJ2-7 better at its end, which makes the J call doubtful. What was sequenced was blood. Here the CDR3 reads CASSQDIAGGYEQYF. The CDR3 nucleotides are TGTGCCAGCAGCCAAGATATTGCGGGAGGCTACGAGCAGTACTTC.